One sample yielded the 24 T cell receptor beta chains listed below, sequenced in a study of T cells in Graves' hyperthyroidism and ophthalmopathy. Amplification of TCR beta CDR3 regions was performed using RNA transcripts as template. HTBI primers were employed in a first-round RT-PCR of the TCR CDR3. TCRdb redid the calling of the multiplex PCR reads with MiXCR, one entry per CDR3 protein. The sample lists 600,000 to 650,000 distinct CDR3 sequences, more than 20% occurring once. Sequencing was performed on blood. The receptor set was obtained from a man aged 30 to 39 with Graves' ophthalmopathy.

The rearrangement joins TRBV27 to TRBJ2-1; 9 bases fit TRBD2. The CDR3 has 14 amino acids. Germline loops: CDR1 MNHEY, CDR2 SMNVEV (reference sequence). J lost 7 bases, V lost 7 bases, and 8 bases had no gene match. The CDR3 nucleotides are TGTGCCAGCAAGGTAGCGGGAGCAGGAAATGAGCAGTTCTTC. Translated: CASKVAGAGNEQFF.

The chain carries TRBV12-3 or TRBV12-4 and TRBJ1-4; D remains unclear. Between the trimmed V and J ends, which lost 6 bases and 8 bases, there was a span of 7 bases. This CDR3 spans 11 amino acids. The CDR3 DNA sequence: TGTGCCAGCAGCGTCGAGGAAAAACTGTTTTTT. It yields the protein CASSVEEKLFF.

The J gene is TRBJ2-5, the V gene TRBV28, with D perhaps TRBD1 or TRBD2 (5 bases each). CDR1 is MDHEN, CDR2 SYDVKM, per germline. This CDR3 has 15 amino acids. V lost 4 bases and J 3 bases, leaving 15 bases between the germline ends. CDR3 sequence (DNA): TGTGCCAGCAGTTACCCCGGGGCAGAAGAAGAGACCCAGTACTTC. Translated: CASSYPGAEEETQYF.

The V gene is TRBV6-1, the J gene TRBJ2-3, with 7 bases matching TRBD2. Trimming took 6 bases from V and 1 from J; bases not matched to a gene: 10. Germline-derived CDR1 and CDR2 are MNHNS and SASEGT. CDR3 length: 16 residues. CDR3 bases: TGTGCCAGCAGCCTTGGGCGGGGGTTCCGCACAGATACGCAGTATTTT. Amino acids: CASSLGRGFRTDTQYF.

The chain couples TRBV4-3 to TRBJ1-2; D not resolved. Looked up from germline, CDR1 is LGHNA and CDR2 is YSLEER. The ends were cut back, 1 base at V and 4 bases at J, with 16 bases in the middle. The CDR3 length is 16 residues. CDR3 region: CASSQALGQAFYGYTF. In DNA, the CDR3 is TGCGCCAGCAGCCAAGCATTAGGGCAGGCCTTCTATGGCTACACCTTC.

V and J are TRBV4-1 and TRBJ2-1; 9 nucleotides line up with TRBD2. The CDR3 length is 17 residues. The trim removed 4 bases at V and 3 bases at J, leaving 10 bases unmatched. Germline assignment: CDR1 MGHRA and CDR2 YSYEKL. The CDR3 nucleotides are TGCGCCAGCAGCCCTTTCTGGGGGCGGGAGGGCTACAATGAGCAGTTCTTC. The encoded protein is CASSPFWGREGYNEQFF.

This chain connects TRBV4-1 to TRBJ2-1; the match to TRBD2 covers 10 bases. The J segment lost 6 bases and the V segment lost 4 bases, leaving 9 bases of the junction unmatched. The CDR3 has 16 residues. The germline CDR1 and CDR2 sequences are MGHRA and YSYEKL. CDR3 bases: TGCGCCAGCAGCCGATTCCTAAGCGGGAGGGCCAATGAGCAGTTCTTC. Translation gives CASSRFLSGRANEQFF.

The V gene is TRBV9, the J gene TRBJ2-1; 7 bases are a match to TRBD1. CDR3 length: 15 residues. Trimming at V came to 0 bases and at J to 5 bases, leaving 5 bases not matched to a gene. Germline V lookup: CDR1 SGDLS, CDR2 YYNGEE. The CDR3 spells CASSVGQGGHNEQFF. CDR3 bases: TGTGCCAGCAGCGTAGGACAGGGTGGCCACAATGAGCAGTTCTTC. The whole variable domain, filled in from reference TRBV9 and TRBJ2-1, reads DSGVTQTPKHLITATGQRVTLRCSPRSGDLSVYWYQQSLDQGLQFLIQYYNGEERAKGNILERFSAQQFPDLHSELNLSSLELGDSALYFCASSVGQGGHNEQFFGPGTRLTVL.

The chain employs TRBV6-1 and TRBJ2-7; D is undetermined. V was clipped by 2 bases and J by 6 bases, with 17 bases between them. CDR3 length: 15 amino acids. Germline V CDR1 and CDR2: MNHNS, SASEGT. The CDR3 here is CASSELGGRLGEQYF. Written as DNA, the CDR3 is TGTGCCAGCAGTGAACTGGGCGGAAGACTGGGCGAGCAGTACTTC.

The gene calls are TRBV20-1 and TRBJ1-4; 9 nucleotides align to TRBD1. Germline V CDR1 and CDR2: DFQATT, SNEGSKA (reference sequence). The CDR3 consists of 17 residues. V shed 0 bases, J shed 4 bases, and the junction held 9 bases outside the gene matches. CDR3 loop: CSAREGGQGLINEKLFF. As DNA, the CDR3 is TGCAGTGCTAGAGAGGGGGGACAGGGACTAATTAATGAAAAACTGTTTTTT.

This clonotype has ten or more counts. The chain joins TRBV10-3 to TRBJ1-1; no definite D call. The CDR3 totals 13 residues. The germline gives CDR1 ENHRY, CDR2 SYGVKD. V was pared by 5 bases and J by 4 bases, with 11 bases between. The CDR3 region has the DNA TGTGCCATCAGTCCATCAGGACCCACTGAAGCTTTCTTT. Encoded protein: CAISPSGPTEAFF.

The gene calls are TRBV10-3 and TRBJ2-1; 7 positions match TRBD1. The CDR3 loop spans 12 amino acids. The ends lost 6 bases at V and 8 bases at J; junction bases unmatched: 4. The germline V gene has CDR1 ENHRY and CDR2 SYGVKD. In DNA, the CDR3 is TGTGCCATCAGCCTCCAGGGGGATGAGCAGTTCTTC. This sequence encodes CAISLQGDEQFF.

The chain carries TRBV28 and TRBJ1-2; D is perhaps TRBD1 (5 bases). The CDR3 runs 17 residues. V gave up 6 bases and J gave up 4 bases, with 24 bases separating them. Germline assignment: CDR1 MDHEN and CDR2 SYDVKM. Written as DNA, the CDR3 is TGTGCCAGCAGCTCATCCGGGACCGGAAAGTCTCTCTATGGCTACACCTTC. As protein: CASSSSGTGKSLYGYTF.

V gene TRBV5-1 combines with J gene TRBJ2-1; the match to TRBD2 covers 10 bases. V lost 4 bases to trimming and J lost 7 bases; unmatched junction nucleotides: 11. Germline V gene sequence: CDR1 SGHRS, CDR2 YFSETQ. This CDR3 contains 16 residues. The CDR3 loop is CASSPMASGRENEQFF. The CDR3, as DNA: TGCGCCAGCAGCCCAATGGCTAGCGGGAGAGAAAATGAGCAGTTCTTC.

The CDR3 protein is CASSSSTKYTGELFF. The CDR3 nucleotides read TGTGCCAGCTCCTCCTCGACGAAATACACCGGGGAGCTGTTTTTT. V is TRBV12-3 or TRBV12-4 and J is TRBJ2-2; D gene unclear. The CDR3 contains 15 residues. V lost 8 bases and J 3 bases, leaving 16 bases between the germline ends.

The rearrangement uses TRBV29-1 and TRBJ2-3, with TRBD2 matching 12 bases. Trimming took 4 bases from V and 3 from J; bases not matched to a gene: 5. CDR3 size: 15 residues. Germline V CDR1 and CDR2: SQVTM, ANQGSEA. The CDR3 DNA reads as TGCAGCGTTGTCCCGACTAGCGGGAGAACAGATACGCAGTATTTT. Its translation is CSVVPTSGRTDTQYF.

This clonotype was observed a few times. The CDR3 spells CASSLSIQTSYEQYF. The CDR3 DNA sequence: TGTGCCAGCAGTTTATCGATCCAGACTAGCTACGAGCAGTACTTC. This rearrangement joins TRBV27 to TRBJ2-7; maybe TRBD2 (6 bases). The ends were cut back, 0 bases at V and 3 bases at J, with 12 bases in the middle. Germline values: CDR1 MNHEY, CDR2 SMNVEV (reference sequence). There are 15 residues in the CDR3.

This chain links TRBV10-3 with TRBJ2-1; 9 bases align to TRBD1. V shed 6 bases, J shed 12 bases, and the junction held 9 bases outside the gene matches. This CDR3 contains 13 residues. CDR1 is ENHRY and CDR2 is SYGVKD in the germline V gene. Written as DNA, the CDR3 is TGTGCCATCAGCGGACAGGGGTTCAGAGGGCAGTTCTTC. Its translation is CAISGQGFRGQFF.

The chain joins TRBV7-9 to TRBJ1-3, with 8 bases fitting TRBD1. This CDR3 has 17 residues. Per the germline V gene, CDR1 is SEHNR and CDR2 is FQNEAQ (reference sequence). V shed 6 bases, J shed 0 bases, and the junction held 10 bases outside the gene matches. As DNA, the CDR3 is TGTGCCAGCAGTCCCCTGGCAGGGGGCGACTCTGGAAACACCATATATTTT. This gives the protein CASSPLAGGDSGNTIYF.

This clonotype was observed at least ten times. The rearrangement links TRBV28 to TRBJ1-2; D ambiguous. The CDR3 runs 17 residues. CDR1 and CDR2 from the germline V gene are MDHEN and SYDVKM. The V gene lost 1 base and the J gene lost 1 base, with 16 bases spanning the gap. The CDR3: CASSLLSSQKLNYGYTF. The CDR3 DNA is TGTGCCAGCAGTTTATTATCCTCTCAAAAGCTTAACTATGGCTACACCTTC.

The rearrangement links TRBV6-5 to TRBJ2-2; D could derive from TRBD1 or TRBD2 (5 bases each). CDR1 and CDR2 (germline): MNHEY, SVGAGI. The CDR3 runs to 14 residues. V lost 4 bases to trimming and J lost 3 bases, with 9 bases between them. The CDR3 DNA is TGTGCCAGCAGTTGGGACGGCGACACCGGGGAGCTGTTTTTT. It is translated as CASSWDGDTGELFF.

The DNA of the CDR3 is TGCAGTGCCCATACCCGGCACGACGGTAGCAATCAGCCCCAGCATTTT. As protein: CSAHTRHDGSNQPQHF. The chain recombines TRBV20-1 with TRBJ1-5; D gene unclear. CDR1 DFQATT and CDR2 SNEGSKA come from the germline V gene (reference sequence). The V end was cut by 6 bases, the J end by 0 bases, with 18 bases between. CDR3 size: 16 residues.

The rearrangement links TRBV10-3 to TRBJ2-1; 11 nucleotides align to TRBD2. The germline CDR1 and CDR2 sequences are ENHRY and SYGVKD. V was pared by 0 bases and J by 3 bases, with 4 bases of the junction left unmatched. The CDR3 has 17 residues. CDR3 in amino acids: CAISESVGTSGYNEQFF. DNA for the CDR3: TGTGCCATCAGTGAGTCTGTTGGGACTAGCGGCTACAATGAGCAGTTCTTC.

V is TRBV24-1 and J is TRBJ2-1, with TRBD2 matching 11 bases. V gave up 6 bases and J gave up 5 bases; unmatched junction bases: 5. The germline V gene has CDR1 KGHDR and CDR2 SFDVKD. The CDR3 totals 15 residues. In nucleotides, the CDR3 is TGTGCCACCAGTTCTTGGACTAGCGGGCACAATGAGCAGTTCTTC. Encoded protein: CATSSWTSGHNEQFF.